Sequencing of this TCR beta chain was carried out in a study of blood T cell repertoires in COVID-19. As for the study in general: Researchers got acute and convalescent COVID-19 samples from the United States, Italy and Spain.

Profiled with immunoSEQ multiplex PCR; TCRdb holds only in-frame clones, not every one. Here the sample spans about 150,000 clones, more than 80% being singletons. The specimen sequenced was peripheral blood. This TCR was sampled from a woman in her sixties or seventies with active COVID-19.

For the CDR3, the DNA is TGCAGCGTTGAAGTGGTAGCGGGGTACGAGCAGTACTTC. Its translation is CSVEVVAGYEQYF. The chain combines TRBV29-1 with TRBJ2-7, with 8 bases identical to TRBD2. The CDR3 loop spans 13 amino acids. The V gene's germline CDR1 is SQVTM and CDR2 ANQGSEA. Germline trimming cut 1 base from V and 4 bases from J; bases unmatched to any gene: 3.